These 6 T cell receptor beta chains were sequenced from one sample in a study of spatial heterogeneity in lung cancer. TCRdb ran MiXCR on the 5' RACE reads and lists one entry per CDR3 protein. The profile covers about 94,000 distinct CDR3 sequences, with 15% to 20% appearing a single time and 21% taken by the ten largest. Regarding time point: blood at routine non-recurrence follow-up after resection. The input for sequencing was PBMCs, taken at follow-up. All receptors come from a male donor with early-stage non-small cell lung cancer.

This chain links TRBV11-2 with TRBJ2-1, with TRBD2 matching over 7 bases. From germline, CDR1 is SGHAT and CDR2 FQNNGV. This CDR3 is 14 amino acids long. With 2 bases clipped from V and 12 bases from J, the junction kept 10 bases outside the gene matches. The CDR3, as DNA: TGTGCCAGCAGCTTACCTGGGGGAGGGACTCCGCAGTTCTTC. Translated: CASSLPGGGTPQFF.

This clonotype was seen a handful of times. CDR3 bases: TGCAGCGTTGGTTATACCGGGGAGCTGTTTTTT. It codes for CSVGYTGELFF. This chain joins TRBV29-1 and TRBJ2-2; D is unresolved. V gave up 4 bases and J gave up 5 bases, with 5 bases separating them. Germline CDR1 SQVTM, CDR2 ANQGSEA. The CDR3 length is 11 residues.

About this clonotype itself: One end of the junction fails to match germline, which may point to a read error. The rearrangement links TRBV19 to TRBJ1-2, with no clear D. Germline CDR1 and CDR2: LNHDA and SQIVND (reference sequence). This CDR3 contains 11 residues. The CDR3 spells CASSIGGPSSF. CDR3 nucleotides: TGTGCCAGTAGTATTGGTGGACCCTCATCCTTC.

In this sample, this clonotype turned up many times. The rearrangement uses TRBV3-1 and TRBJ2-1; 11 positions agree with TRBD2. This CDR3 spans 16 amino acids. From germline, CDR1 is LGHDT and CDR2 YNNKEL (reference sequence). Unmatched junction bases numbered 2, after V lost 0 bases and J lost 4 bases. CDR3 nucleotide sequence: TGTGCCAGCAGCCAAGAGACTAGCGGGACATACAATGAGCAGTTCTTC. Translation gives CASSQETSGTYNEQFF.

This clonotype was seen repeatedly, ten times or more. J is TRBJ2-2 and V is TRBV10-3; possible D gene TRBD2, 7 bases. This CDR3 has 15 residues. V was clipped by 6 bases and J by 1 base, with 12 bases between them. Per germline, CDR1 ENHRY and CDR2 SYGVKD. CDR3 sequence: CAISTGGLNTGELFF. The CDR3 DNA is TGTGCCATCAGCACGGGGGGCCTGAACACCGGGGAGCTGTTTTTT.

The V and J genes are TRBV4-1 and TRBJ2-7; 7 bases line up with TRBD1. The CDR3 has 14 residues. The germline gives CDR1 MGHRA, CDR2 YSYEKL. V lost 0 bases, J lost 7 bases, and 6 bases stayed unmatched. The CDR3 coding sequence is TGCGCCAGCAGCCAAGAAAACAGGGGTGGGGAGCAGTACTTC. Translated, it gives CASSQENRGGEQYF.